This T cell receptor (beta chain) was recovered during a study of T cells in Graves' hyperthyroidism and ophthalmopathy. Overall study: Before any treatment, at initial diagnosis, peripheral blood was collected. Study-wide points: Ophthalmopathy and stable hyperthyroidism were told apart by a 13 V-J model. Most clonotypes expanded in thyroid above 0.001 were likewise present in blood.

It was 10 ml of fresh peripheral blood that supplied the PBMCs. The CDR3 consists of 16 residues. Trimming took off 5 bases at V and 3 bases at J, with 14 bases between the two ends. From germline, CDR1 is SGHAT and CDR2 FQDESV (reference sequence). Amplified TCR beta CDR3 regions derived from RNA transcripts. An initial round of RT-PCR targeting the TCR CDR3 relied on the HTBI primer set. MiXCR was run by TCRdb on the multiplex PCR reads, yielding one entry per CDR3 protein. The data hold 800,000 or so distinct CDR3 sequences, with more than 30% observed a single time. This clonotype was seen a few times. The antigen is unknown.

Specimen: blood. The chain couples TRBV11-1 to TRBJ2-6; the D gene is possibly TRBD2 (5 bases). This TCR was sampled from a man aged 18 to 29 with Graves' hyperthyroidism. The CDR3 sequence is CASSRGGPRGANVLTF. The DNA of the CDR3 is TGTGCCAGCAGCCGTGGCGGGCCCCGTGGGGCCAACGTCCTGACTTTC.